These 23 T cell receptor beta chains were all obtained from the same sample, sequenced in a study of T cells after yellow fever vaccination. TCRdb fed the 5' RACE reads into MiXCR, producing one record per CDR3 protein. The sample shows 350,000 to 450,000 distinct CDR3 sequences, over 15% of them seen only once. The sample consisted of PBMCs, taken before the yellow fever booster vaccination. The receptor source for this set is a man in his late teens or twenties who received the YFV17D yellow fever vaccine.

This chain joins TRBV18 and TRBJ2-7; D tentatively fits TRBD1 or TRBD2 (5 bases each). Trimming stripped 3 bases from V and 0 bases from J, with 9 bases between. The CDR3 has 14 amino acids. Germline CDR1 KGHSH, CDR2 LQKENI. CDR3 coding DNA: TGTGCCAGCTCACCCCGGGACCGCTCCTACGAGCAGTACGTC. Protein sequence: CASSPRDRSYEQYV.

This clonotype was seen more than once but under ten times. The V call is TRBV5-1, the J call TRBJ2-7; D is undetermined. This CDR3 comprises 13 residues. Trimming removed 4 bases at V and 3 bases at J, with 11 bases between. Per germline, CDR1 SGHRS and CDR2 YFSETQ. The CDR3 nucleotides read TGCGCCAGCAGCCCATCTCCCCTCTACGAGCAGTACGTC. Protein: CASSPSPLYEQYV.

This clonotype was detected ten times or more. This chain joins TRBV4-1 and TRBJ2-6; perhaps TRBD1 as D (5 bases). The germline V and J ends were trimmed by 0 bases and 4 bases, with 19 bases remaining between them. Germline V gene lookup returns CDR1 MGHRA and CDR2 YSYEKL. This CDR3 is built from 19 residues. Here the CDR3 reads CASSQDMTVPSTGANVLTF. The CDR3 nucleotides read TGCGCCAGCAGCCAAGATATGACAGTTCCCTCTACGGGGGCCAACGTCCTGACTTTC.

This clonotype has a count of ten or more. The chain employs TRBV20-1 and TRBJ2-7, with TRBD2 matching 7 bases. Trimming took 0 bases from V and 5 from J; bases not matched to a gene: 7. The length of the CDR3 is 14 residues. Germline assignment: CDR1 DFQATT and CDR2 SNEGSKA (reference sequence). Written as DNA, the CDR3 is TGCAGTGCTAGAGATGGGGGGGGGATCAACGAGCAGTACGTC. Its protein product is CSARDGGGINEQYV.

This chain uses TRBV6-2 or TRBV6-3 with TRBJ2-5; 10 positions match TRBD2. CDR3 length: 16 amino acids. The trim removed 4 bases at V and 2 bases at J, leaving 7 bases unmatched. Per germline, CDR1 MNHEY and CDR2 SVGEGT. CDR3 coding DNA: TGTGCCAGCAGTTGGGGAGCGGGGGGGATACAAGAGACCCAGTACTTC. Translating gives CASSWGAGGIQETQYF.

This clonotype was counted between two and nine times. Here the CDR3 DNA reads TGTGCCAGCAGCTTGCTCACAGGCCTCGACGCCTCCTACGAGCAGTACTTC. Protein: CASSLLTGLDASYEQYF. The chain recombines TRBV11-1 with TRBJ2-7, with D possibly matching TRBD1 (5 bases). Per the germline V gene, CDR1 is SGHAT and CDR2 is FQDESV (reference sequence). V was pared by 3 bases and J by 0 bases, with 18 bases between. The CDR3 runs 17 residues.

This clonotype was counted only a few times. The chain carries TRBV18 and TRBJ2-1, with D perhaps TRBD2 (6 bases). Germline CDR1 KGHSH, CDR2 LQKENI. This CDR3 spans 16 amino acids. V lost 0 bases, J lost 4 bases, and 13 bases lay in between. CDR3 DNA sequence: TGTGCCAGCTCACCACCGGGAGGTTTACTTTACAATGAGCAGTTCTTC. This codes for CASSPPGGLLYNEQFF.

This clonotype was recorded a few times. The J gene is TRBJ1-1, the V gene TRBV20-1; no firm D call. CDR1 DFQATT and CDR2 SNEGSKA come from the germline V gene (reference sequence). Trimming removed 8 bases from V and 8 bases from J, with 15 bases in between. CDR3 length: 11 amino acids. DNA for the CDR3: TGCAGTAATGGTCGGGGAGGGGAAGCTTTCTTT. Amino acid sequence: CSNGRGGEAFF.

For the CDR3, the DNA is TGCGCCAGCAGGGCGGGACCAGTTAATGAAAAACTGTTTTTT. Translated, it gives CASRAGPVNEKLFF. The chain couples TRBV5-1 to TRBJ1-4, with a tentative D call TRBD1 (5 bases). Looked up from germline, CDR1 is SGHRS and CDR2 is YFSETQ. The length of the CDR3 is 14 residues. The ends were cut back, 5 bases at V and 4 bases at J, with 12 bases in the middle.

The table lists this clonotype with a few counts. The chain couples TRBV5-1 to TRBJ1-4; TRBD1 is a possible D gene (5 bases). Germline assignment: CDR1 SGHRS and CDR2 YFSETQ. Trimming pared 2 bases from V and 3 bases from J, leaving 8 bases between. CDR3 length equals 14 residues. For the CDR3, the DNA is TGCGCCAGCAGCTTTCAGGGATCTAATGAAAAACTGTTTTTT. Its protein is CASSFQGSNEKLFF.

The chain combines TRBV4-3 with TRBJ2-7, with TRBD1 as a possible D gene (6 bases). From germline, CDR1 is LGHNA and CDR2 YSLEER. Trimming removed 0 bases from V and 7 bases from J, with 13 bases in between. The CDR3 runs 14 residues. The CDR3 sequence: CASSQEWGPREQYF. The CDR3 DNA sequence: TGCGCCAGCAGCCAAGAATGGGGGCCTCGGGAGCAGTACTTC.

Ten or more counts support this clonotype. J is TRBJ1-2 and V is TRBV7-9; D unresolved. V dropped 1 base and J dropped 6 bases, with 3 bases sitting between them. The CDR3 sequence is 11 residues long. CDR1 SEHNR and CDR2 FQNEAQ come from the germline V gene (reference sequence). CDR3: CASSLVDGYTF. The CDR3 DNA is TGTGCCAGCAGCTTAGTGGATGGCTACACCTTC.

The table lists this clonotype with many counts. CDR3 sequence: CASSEAGGGGTEAFF. Written as DNA, the CDR3 is TGTGCCAGCAGTGAAGCTGGTGGGGGCGGGACTGAAGCTTTCTTT. The chain is built from TRBV6-1 and TRBJ1-1; the D gene is possibly TRBD1 (6 bases). CDR1 is MNHNS, CDR2 SASEGT, per germline. V was cut by 0 bases and J by 5 bases, with 13 bases left in between. The CDR3 loop spans 15 amino acids.

This clonotype was recorded a few times. The chain carries TRBV4-1 and TRBJ1-5; 7 bases align to TRBD1. The V and J ends lost 4 bases and 3 bases, in that order; junction bases with no gene match: 6. Looked up from germline, CDR1 is MGHRA and CDR2 is YSYEKL. CDR3 length: 15 amino acids. DNA of the CDR3: TGCGCCAGCAGCCTCCTCGGGACAGCCAATCAGCCCCAGCATTTT. This encodes CASSLLGTANQPQHF.

This clonotype was picked up many times. CDR3 region: CASSFLGDTEAFF. In DNA, the CDR3 is TGCGCCAGCAGCTTCCTCGGTGACACTGAAGCTTTCTTT. This rearrangement joins TRBV5-1 to TRBJ1-1, with D unresolved. The CDR3 runs 13 residues. Trimming pared 2 bases from V and 3 bases from J, leaving 8 bases between. CDR1 and CDR2 (germline): SGHRS, YFSETQ. Variable domain in full (rest from reference TRBV5-1 and TRBJ1-1): KAGVTQTPRYLIKTRGQQVTLSCSPISGHRSVSWYQQTPGQGLQFLFEYFSETQRNKGNFPGRFSGRQFSNSRSEMNVSTLELGDSALYLCASSFLGDTEAFFGQGTRLTVV.

This clonotype has only a few counts. The genes are TRBV5-6 and TRBJ1-3, with TRBD1 matching over 7 bases. V shed 7 bases and J 2 bases; nucleotides not matched to a gene: 6. The CDR3 covers 14 residues. The germline V gene encodes CDR1 SGHDT and CDR2 YYEEEE. The CDR3 DNA is TGTGCCAGCGCTACAGGGGTCACTGGAAACACCATATATTTT. Its translation is CASATGVTGNTIYF.

This clonotype was counted between two and nine times. This chain links TRBV4-1 with TRBJ2-3, with 8 bases aligning to TRBD2. This CDR3 is 17 amino acids long. Germline CDR1 and CDR2: MGHRA and YSYEKL. V lost 1 base to trimming and J lost 2 bases; unmatched junction nucleotides: 8. The CDR3 protein is CASSQGRGGGITDTQYF. Here the CDR3 DNA reads TGCGCCAGCAGCCAAGGTCGGGGCGGGGGGATCACAGATACGCAGTATTTT.

A few counts support this clonotype. The chain has TRBV7-9 and TRBJ2-2; D is possibly TRBD1 or TRBD2 (5 bases each). From germline, CDR1 is SEHNR and CDR2 FQNEAQ (reference sequence). CDR3 size: 13 residues. V lost 5 bases to trimming and J lost 6 bases, with 10 bases between them. The chain's CDR3 is CASSPVGAGELFF. CDR3 coding DNA: TGTGCCAGCAGCCCGGTGGGGGCCGGGGAGCTGTTTTTT.

This clonotype appeared a few times. The chain is built from TRBV6-1 and TRBJ1-1; TRBD1 might be the D (5 bases). CDR3 length equals 14 residues. The V gene lost 2 bases and the J gene lost 9 bases, with 16 bases spanning the gap. Germline values: CDR1 MNHNS, CDR2 SASEGT. The CDR3 loop is CASSESGTEGKAFF. The CDR3 bases are TGTGCCAGCAGTGAAAGCGGGACCGAGGGTAAAGCTTTCTTT.

This clonotype has only a few counts. This chain joins TRBV12-3 or TRBV12-4 and TRBJ2-7; TRBD2 is a possible D gene (5 bases). Trimming took 2 bases from V and 5 from J, leaving 13 bases between them. The CDR3 spans 14 residues. CDR3 bases: TGTGCCAGCAGTTTATCTAGCTCCGGCCACGAGCAGTACTTC. This codes for CASSLSSSGHEQYF.

The chain has TRBV5-4 and TRBJ2-3; TRBD2 matches 7 bases. From germline, CDR1 is SGHNT and CDR2 YYREEE (reference sequence). V shed 4 bases and J 1 base; nucleotides not matched to a gene: 9. There are 16 residues in the CDR3. This CDR3 is CASSRRAGWGTDTQYF. CDR3 sequence (DNA): TGTGCCAGCAGCCGGAGAGCGGGATGGGGCACAGATACGCAGTATTTT.

This clonotype showed up many times. The rearrangement uses TRBV27 and TRBJ1-2; 7 bases agree with TRBD1. Germline-derived CDR1 and CDR2 are MNHEY and SMNVEV (reference sequence). CDR3 size: 13 residues. V lost 7 bases and J lost 7; bases outside the gene matches: 9. CDR3 protein: CASKPGGAFGYTF. DNA for the CDR3: TGTGCCAGCAAACCAGGGGGTGCTTTTGGCTACACCTTC.

This clonotype has a handful of counts. The V gene is TRBV11-2, the J gene TRBJ2-1; D is unclear. Germline V gene sequence: CDR1 SGHAT, CDR2 FQNNGV. CDR3 length equals 13 residues. Deletions cut 0 bases from V and 5 bases from J, with 5 bases between. The CDR3, as DNA: TGTGCCAGCAGCTTAGATAGCAACAATGAGCAGTTCTTC. It codes for CASSLDSNNEQFF.